This T cell receptor (beta chain) was documented in a study of control samples from healthy donors and cancer patients. The germline CDR1 and CDR2 sequences are SEHNR and FQNEAQ (reference sequence). The CDR3 has 14 residues. Trimming pared 3 bases from V and 7 bases from J, leaving 12 bases between. The data were produced by immunoSEQ multiplex PCR, yet TCRdb's version contains in-frame clones alone and is incomplete. The profile shows tens of thousands of clones, about 87% of them singletons. The sample was PBMCs. The rearrangement joins TRBV7-9 to TRBJ1-4; D possibly corresponds to TRBD1 (5 bases). This sequence originates from a woman aged 55-70 years with lung cancer. The CDR3 loop is CASSLGGNIEKLFF. The DNA for the CDR3 is TGTGCCAGCAGCTTGGGGGGGAATATTGAAAAACTGTTTTTT. The full variable domain, in which reference TRBV7-9 and TRBJ1-4 provide the parts outside the CDR3, is DTGVSQNPRHKITKRGQNVTFRCDPISEHNRLYWYRQTLGQGPEFLTYFQNEAQLEKSRLLSDRFSAERPKGSFSTLEIQRTEQGDSAMYLCASSLGGNIEKLFFGSGTQLSVL.